The T cell receptor (beta chain) under discussion was sequenced for a study of monozygotic twins with inflammatory bowel disease. The study, taken as a whole, reports: Versus healthy twins, IBD patients showed fewer clonotypes shared with others, especially with disease activity.

Whole-blood total RNA was extracted without T cell sorting. CDR3 length equals 17 residues. Germline CDR1 reads SGHRS; CDR2 reads YFSETQ. For this clonotype: Antigen specificity is unknown.

TCRdb reprocessed the 5' RACE reads and reports one entry per CDR3 protein, with no DNA. The sample has about 110,000 distinct CDR3 sequences. The chain carries TRBV5-1 and TRBJ2-6; the TCRdb call, TRBD1, lacks DNA for checking. The sequence came from a human donor with ulcerative colitis or Crohn's disease, or a healthy co-twin of an affected twin (not recorded which). What was sequenced was blood. CDR3 residues: CASSLTPTGTGANVLTF.